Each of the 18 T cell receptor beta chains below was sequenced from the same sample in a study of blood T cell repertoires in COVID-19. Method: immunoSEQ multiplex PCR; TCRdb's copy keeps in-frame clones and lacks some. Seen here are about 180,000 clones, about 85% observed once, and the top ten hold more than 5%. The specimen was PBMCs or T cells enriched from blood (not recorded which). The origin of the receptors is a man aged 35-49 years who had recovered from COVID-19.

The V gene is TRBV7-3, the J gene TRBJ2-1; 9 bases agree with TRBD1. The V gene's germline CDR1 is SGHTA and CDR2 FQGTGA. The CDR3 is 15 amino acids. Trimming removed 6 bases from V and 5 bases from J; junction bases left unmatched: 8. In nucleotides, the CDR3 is TGTGCCAGCAGTCCCGGGACAGGGTCTAACAATGAGCAGTTCTTC. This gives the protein CASSPGTGSNNEQFF. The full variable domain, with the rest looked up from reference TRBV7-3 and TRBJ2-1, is GAGVSQTPSNKVTEKGKYVELRCDPISGHTALYWYRQSLGQGPEFLIYFQGTGAADDSGLPNDRFFAVRPEGSVSTLKIQRTERGDSAVYLCASSPGTGSNNEQFFGPGTRLTVL.

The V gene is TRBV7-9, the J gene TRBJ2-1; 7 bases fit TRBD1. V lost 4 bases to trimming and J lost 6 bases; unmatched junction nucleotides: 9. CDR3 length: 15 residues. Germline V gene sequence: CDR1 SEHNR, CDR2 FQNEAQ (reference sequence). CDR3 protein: CASSSRDRNINEQFF. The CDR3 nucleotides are TGTGCCAGCAGCTCGAGGGACAGAAATATCAATGAGCAGTTCTTC.

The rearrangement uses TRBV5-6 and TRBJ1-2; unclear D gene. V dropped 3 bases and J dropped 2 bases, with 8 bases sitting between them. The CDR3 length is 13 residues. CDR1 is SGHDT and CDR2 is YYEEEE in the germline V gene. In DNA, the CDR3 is TGTGCCAGCAGCTCGGACTTAAACTATGGCTACACCTTC. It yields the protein CASSSDLNYGYTF.

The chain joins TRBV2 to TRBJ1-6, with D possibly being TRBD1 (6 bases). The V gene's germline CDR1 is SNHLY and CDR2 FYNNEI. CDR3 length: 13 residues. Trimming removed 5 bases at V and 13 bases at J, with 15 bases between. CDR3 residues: CASSPDRFDPLHF. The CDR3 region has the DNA TGTGCCAGCAGTCCCGACAGGTTCGATCCCCTCCACTTT.

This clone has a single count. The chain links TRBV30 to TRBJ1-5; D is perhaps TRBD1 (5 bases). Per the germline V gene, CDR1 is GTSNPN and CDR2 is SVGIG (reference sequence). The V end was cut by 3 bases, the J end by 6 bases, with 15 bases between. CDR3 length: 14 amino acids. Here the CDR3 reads CAWSGHGGTQPQHF. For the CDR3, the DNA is TGTGCCTGGAGCGGACACGGGGGGACTCAGCCCCAGCATTTT.

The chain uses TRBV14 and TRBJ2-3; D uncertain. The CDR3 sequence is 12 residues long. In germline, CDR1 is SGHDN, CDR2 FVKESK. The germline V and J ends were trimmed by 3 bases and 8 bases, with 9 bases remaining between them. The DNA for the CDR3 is TGTGCCAGCAGCCACGCAACGGGTACGCAGTATTTT. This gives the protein CASSHATGTQYF.

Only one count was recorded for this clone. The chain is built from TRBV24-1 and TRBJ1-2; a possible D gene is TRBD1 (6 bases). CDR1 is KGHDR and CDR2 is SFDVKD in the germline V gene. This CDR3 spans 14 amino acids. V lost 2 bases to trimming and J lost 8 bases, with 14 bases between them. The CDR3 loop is CATSDYYRVGGYTF. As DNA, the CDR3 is TGTGCCACCAGTGATTATTACAGGGTCGGCGGCTACACCTTC.

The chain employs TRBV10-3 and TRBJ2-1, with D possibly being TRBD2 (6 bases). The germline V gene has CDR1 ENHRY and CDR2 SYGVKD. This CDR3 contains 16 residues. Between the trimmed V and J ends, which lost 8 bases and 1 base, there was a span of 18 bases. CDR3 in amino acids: CAILARAGTSYNEQFF. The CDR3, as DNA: TGTGCCATCCTTGCTCGGGCAGGGACTTCCTACAATGAGCAGTTCTTC.

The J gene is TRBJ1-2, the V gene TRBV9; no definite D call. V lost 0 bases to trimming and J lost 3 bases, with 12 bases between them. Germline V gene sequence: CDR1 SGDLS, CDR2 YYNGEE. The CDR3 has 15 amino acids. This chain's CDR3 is CASSVELRLDYGYTF. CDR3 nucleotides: TGTGCCAGCAGCGTAGAACTCAGACTAGACTATGGCTACACCTTC.

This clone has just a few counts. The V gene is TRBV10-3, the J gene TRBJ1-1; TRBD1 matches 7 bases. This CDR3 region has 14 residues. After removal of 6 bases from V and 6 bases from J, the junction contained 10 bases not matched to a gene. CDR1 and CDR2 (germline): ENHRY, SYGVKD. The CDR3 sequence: CAIRGDRQGPEAFF. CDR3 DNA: TGTGCCATCAGGGGGGACAGACAGGGACCTGAAGCTTTCTTT.

The CDR3 DNA is TGTGCCAGCAGCTTTACGGGATCAAATGAAAAACTGTTTTTT. Translation gives CASSFTGSNEKLFF. The rearrangement joins TRBV5-5 to TRBJ1-4; the D is unclear. Germline V lookup: CDR1 SGHKS, CDR2 YYEKEE (reference sequence). V lost 2 bases and J 5 bases, leaving 10 bases between the germline ends. The CDR3 extends over 14 amino acids. Together with reference TRBV5-5 and TRBJ1-4, the CDR3 gives the full variable domain: DAGVTQSPTHLIKTRGQQVTLRCSPISGHKSVSWYQQVLGQGPQFIFQYYEKEERGRGNFPDRFSARQFPNYSSELNVNALLLGDSALYLCASSFTGSNEKLFFGSGTQLSVL.

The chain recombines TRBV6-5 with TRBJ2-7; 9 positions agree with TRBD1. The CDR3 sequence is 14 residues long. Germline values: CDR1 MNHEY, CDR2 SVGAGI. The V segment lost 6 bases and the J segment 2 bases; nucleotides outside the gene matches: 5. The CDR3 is CASRETGGTYEQYF. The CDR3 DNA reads TGTGCCAGCAGGGAGACAGGGGGAACCTACGAGCAGTACTTC.

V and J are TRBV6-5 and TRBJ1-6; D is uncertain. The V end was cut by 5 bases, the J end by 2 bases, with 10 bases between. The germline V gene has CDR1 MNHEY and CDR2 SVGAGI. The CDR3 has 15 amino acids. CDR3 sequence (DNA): TGTGCCAGCAGTCTTCAGGATCCCTATAATTCACCCCTCCACTTT. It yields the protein CASSLQDPYNSPLHF.

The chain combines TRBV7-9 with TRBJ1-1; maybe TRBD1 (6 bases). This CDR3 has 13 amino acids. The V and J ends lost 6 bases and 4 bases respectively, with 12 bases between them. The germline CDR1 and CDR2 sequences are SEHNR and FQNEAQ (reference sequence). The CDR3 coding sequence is TGTGCCAGCAGTTTCGACAGGTTCACTGAAGCTTTCTTT. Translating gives CASSFDRFTEAFF.

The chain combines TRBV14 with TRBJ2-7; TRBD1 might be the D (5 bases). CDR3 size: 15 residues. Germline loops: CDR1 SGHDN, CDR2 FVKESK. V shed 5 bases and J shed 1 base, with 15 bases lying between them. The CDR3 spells CASSYGPDISYEQYF. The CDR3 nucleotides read TGTGCCAGCAGCTACGGTCCGGACATTTCCTACGAGCAGTACTTC.

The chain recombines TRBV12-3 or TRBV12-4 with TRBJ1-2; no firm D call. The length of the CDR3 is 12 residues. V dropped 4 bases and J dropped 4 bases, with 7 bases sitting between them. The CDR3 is CASSSEGYGYTF. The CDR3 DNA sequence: TGTGCCAGCAGTTCCGAGGGCTATGGCTACACCTTC.

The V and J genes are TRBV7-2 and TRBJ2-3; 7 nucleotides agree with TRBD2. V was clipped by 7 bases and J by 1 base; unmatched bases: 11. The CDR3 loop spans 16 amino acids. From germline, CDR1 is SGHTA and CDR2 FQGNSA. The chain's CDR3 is CASNLDSGFGTDTQYF. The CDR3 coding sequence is TGTGCCAGCAACCTTGATAGCGGGTTTGGCACAGATACGCAGTATTTT. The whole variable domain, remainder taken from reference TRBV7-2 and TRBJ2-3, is GAGVSQSPSNKVTEKGKDVELRCDPISGHTALYWYRQSLGQGLEFLIYFQGNSAPDKSGLPSDRFSAERTGGSVSTLTIQRTQQEDSAVYLCASNLDSGFGTDTQYFGPGTRLTVL.

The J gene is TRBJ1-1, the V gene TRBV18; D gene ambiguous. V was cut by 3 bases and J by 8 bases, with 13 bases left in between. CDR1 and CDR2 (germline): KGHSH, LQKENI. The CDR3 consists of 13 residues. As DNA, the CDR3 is TGTGCCAGCTCACCCTCCGGACGGGAAGAAGCTTTCTTT. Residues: CASSPSGREEAFF.